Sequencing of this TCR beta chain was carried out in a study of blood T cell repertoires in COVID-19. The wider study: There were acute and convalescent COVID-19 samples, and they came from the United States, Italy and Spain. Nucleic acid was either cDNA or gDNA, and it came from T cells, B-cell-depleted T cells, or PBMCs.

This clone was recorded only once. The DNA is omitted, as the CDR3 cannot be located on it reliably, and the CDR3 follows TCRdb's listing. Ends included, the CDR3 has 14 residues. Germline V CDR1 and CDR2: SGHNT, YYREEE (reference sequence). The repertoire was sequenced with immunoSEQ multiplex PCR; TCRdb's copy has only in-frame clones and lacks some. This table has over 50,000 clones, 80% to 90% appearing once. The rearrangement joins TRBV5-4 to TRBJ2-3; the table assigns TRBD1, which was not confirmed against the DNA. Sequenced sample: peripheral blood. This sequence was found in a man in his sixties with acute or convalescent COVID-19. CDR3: CASSHEGWALGAYF.